This record looks at one T cell receptor beta chain sequence and its context. Its matching antigen is unknown. The CDR3 covers 16 residues. V shed 0 bases, J shed 2 bases, and the junction held 4 bases outside the gene matches. Germline CDR1 and CDR2: SGHDN and FVKESK. Unique molecular identifiers had been added to the TCR beta cDNA libraries. Yield was roughly 0.5 million cDNA molecules from about 0.94 to 9.7 million T cells. TCRdb called the PCR reads again in MiXCR, with one record for every CDR3 protein. Of fewer than 850,000 distinct CDR3 sequences in the sample, 30% were seen once. This entry is derived from a study of post-analysis software for immune sequencing data. Study summary: Clinical courses comprised relapsing-remitting, secondary progressive and progressive-relapsing multiple sclerosis.

Whole-study findings and limits: Significantly decreased normalized Chao1 diversity was recorded for multiple sclerosis patients relative to controls. Five TRBV segments occurring more often in patients than controls included TRBV5-6, TRBV5-1 and TRBV20-1.

The origin of this receptor is a girl aged 10-17 years with multiple sclerosis. Sequences were obtained from blood. The J gene is TRBJ1-3, the V gene TRBV14; 7 bases map to TRBD1. The CDR3 DNA is TGTGCCAGCAGCCAAGATTTTGGGACAGCTGGAAACACCATATATTTT. Protein: CASSQDFGTAGNTIYF.